Following are 9 T cell receptor beta chains from one sample sequenced in a study of T cell changes during pregnancy in multiple sclerosis. Generated by immunoSEQ multiplex PCR, the TCRdb table keeps only in-frame clones and is missing some. The repertoire holds tens of thousands of clones, with 88% as singletons. Sequenced here: CD4+ T cells from peripheral blood mononuclear cells, sampled in the first trimester of pregnancy. Receptors originate from a female donor with multiple sclerosis, enrolled in a pregnancy study.

The chain uses TRBV6-5 and TRBJ1-5; tentative D call: TRBD1 (5 bases). This CDR3 spans 15 amino acids. V shed 0 bases and J shed 1 base, with 7 bases lying between them. Germline loops: CDR1 MNHEY, CDR2 SVGAGI. In DNA form, the CDR3 reads TGTGCCAGCAGTTACTCCGGGGGAAGCAATCAGCCCCAGCATTTT. It specifies CASSYSGGSNQPQHF.

The genes are TRBV6-5 and TRBJ2-1, with TRBD2 matching 11 bases. Germline V gene lookup returns CDR1 MNHEY and CDR2 SVGAGI. The V gene end was trimmed by 2 bases and the J gene end by 9 bases; junction bases not matched to a gene: 6. The CDR3 runs 15 residues. CDR3 sequence reads: CASSYLTSGTGEQFF. CDR3 nucleotide sequence: TGTGCCAGCAGTTACCTGACTAGCGGGACGGGTGAGCAGTTCTTC.

The chain has TRBV11-2 and TRBJ2-4; D is undetermined. Trimming shortened V by 8 bases and J by 7 bases, and 15 bases separated the two germline ends. The CDR3 runs 13 residues. The germline CDR1 and CDR2 sequences are SGHAT and FQNNGV. CDR3 nucleotide sequence: TGTGCCAGCTCTGGCTCGGCAGGTAACATTCAGTACTTC. Amino acid sequence: CASSGSAGNIQYF.

The V call is TRBV6-1, the J call TRBJ1-1, with D maybe TRBD1 (5 bases). Germline values: CDR1 MNHNS, CDR2 SASEGT. Trimming cost V 8 bases and J 6 bases, with 19 bases left between them. The CDR3 is made up of 14 amino acids. CDR3 in DNA: TGTGCCAGCGCCCCCTCGACAGCGTACGCTGAAGCTTTCTTT. This translates into CASAPSTAYAEAFF.

The chain joins TRBV5-4 to TRBJ1-2; 7 nucleotides agree with TRBD1. Losses at the gene ends were 1 base for V and 7 bases for J; bases not matched to a gene: 7. CDR3 length equals 14 residues. Germline-derived CDR1 and CDR2 are SGHNT and YYREEE (reference sequence). The CDR3 here is CASSLFRQGGGYTF. In DNA, the CDR3 is TGTGCCAGCAGCTTGTTTCGACAGGGTGGTGGCTACACCTTC.

The CDR3 DNA reads as TGTGCCAGCAGATCGGGTGGGACAGTGCCTAATGAAAAACTGTTTTTT. This gives the protein CASRSGGTVPNEKLFF. The V and J genes are TRBV7-9 and TRBJ1-4; 7 positions agree with TRBD1. With 6 bases clipped from V and 3 bases from J, the junction kept 10 bases outside the gene matches. CDR3 length equals 16 residues. CDR1 SEHNR and CDR2 FQNEAQ come from the germline V gene (reference sequence).

The rearrangement uses TRBV2 and TRBJ2-7; 8 nucleotides align to TRBD1. Germline CDR1 SNHLY, CDR2 FYNNEI. With V trimmed by 6 bases and J by 12 bases, 7 bases remained unmatched. The CDR3 is 11 amino acids. CDR3 sequence (DNA): TGTGCCAGCAGCCTCGGACAGGGAGGGTACTTC. Translating it yields CASSLGQGGYF.

The chain carries TRBV7-2 and TRBJ2-5; TRBD1 might be the D (5 bases). The CDR3 is 15 amino acids. The germline V gene encodes CDR1 SGHTA and CDR2 FQGNSA. The V end was cut by 4 bases, the J end by 1 base, with 13 bases between. CDR3 amino acids: CASSSHGAFQETQYF. The CDR3 nucleotides read TGTGCCAGCAGCTCCCATGGGGCATTCCAAGAGACCCAGTACTTC.

The chain recombines TRBV30 with TRBJ2-2, with D maybe TRBD1 (5 bases). V was shortened by 4 bases and J by 4 bases, with 16 bases between the two germline ends. This CDR3 contains 15 residues. The germline V gene has CDR1 GTSNPN and CDR2 SVGIG (reference sequence). The CDR3 DNA sequence: TGTGCCTGGAAGCAGGATCGTCAGGGCACCGGGGAGCTGTTTTTT. Its protein is CAWKQDRQGTGELFF.